Listed here are 11 T cell receptor beta chains from one sample, sequenced in a study of blood T cell repertoires in COVID-19. Clones were sequenced by immunoSEQ multiplex PCR, and TCRdb holds only the in-frame ones, with some missing. The sample has around 21,000 clones; about four fifths are singletons. The sample taken for sequencing was peripheral blood. The source is an elderly man with acute or convalescent COVID-19.

The rearrangement links TRBV19 to TRBJ1-1; TRBD1 agrees at 9 bases. V dropped 5 bases and J dropped 8; count of bases not matched to a gene: 12. CDR1 is LNHDA and CDR2 is SQIVND in the germline V gene (reference sequence). This CDR3 region has 15 residues. The CDR3 nucleotides are TGTGCCAGTAGTTGGACAGGGGCTGGAGGGCGGGAAGCTTTCTTT. Protein product: CASSWTGAGGREAFF.

CDR3 amino acids: CASSLSQTGDGEAFF. The CDR3 DNA reads TGTGCCAGCAGCTTATCCCAGACAGGGGACGGTGAAGCTTTCTTT. This chain joins TRBV7-2 and TRBJ1-1; 8 nucleotides match TRBD1. J was trimmed by 7 bases and V by 2 bases; bases with no gene match: 9. This CDR3 region has 15 residues. Germline V lookup: CDR1 SGHTA, CDR2 FQGNSA.

This sequence joins TRBV18 and TRBJ2-1; a possible D gene is TRBD2 (6 bases). V shed 1 base and J shed 0 bases, with 10 bases lying between them. CDR1 and CDR2 (germline): KGHSH, LQKENI. The CDR3 has 16 residues. CDR3 residues: CASSPLGGSSYNEQFF. CDR3 sequence (DNA): TGTGCCAGCTCACCACTCGGGGGAAGCTCCTACAATGAGCAGTTCTTC.

The chain recombines TRBV6-5 with TRBJ1-2; TRBD1 is a possible D gene (6 bases). V shed 6 bases and J shed 6 bases, with 17 bases lying between them. The CDR3 runs 14 residues. The germline gives CDR1 MNHEY, CDR2 SVGAGI. The CDR3 loop is CASRRETGGDGYTF. The CDR3 DNA sequence: TGTGCCAGCAGAAGGGAGACGGGGGGCGATGGCTACACCTTC.

The chain uses TRBV5-5 and TRBJ1-2; 11 bases match TRBD1. J lost 6 bases, V lost 5 bases, and 12 bases had no gene match. This CDR3 has 16 residues. Germline V gives CDR1 SGHKS, CDR2 YYEKEE (reference sequence). CDR3 in amino acids: CASRGRDRGLEHGYTF. The CDR3 nucleotides read TGTGCCAGCAGGGGCCGGGACAGGGGGTTGGAGCATGGCTACACCTTC.

CDR3 in DNA: TGTGCCAGCAGCTTATCAGGGAATACTAACTATGGCTACACCTTC. This sequence encodes CASSLSGNTNYGYTF. This chain connects TRBV7-9 to TRBJ1-2; D is perhaps TRBD1 (5 bases). Trimming took off 2 bases at V and 0 bases at J, with 10 bases between the two ends. Per germline, CDR1 SEHNR and CDR2 FQNEAQ (reference sequence). The CDR3 loop spans 15 amino acids.

V is TRBV5-1 and J is TRBJ1-4, with TRBD1 as a possible D gene (5 bases). Trimming removed 5 bases at V and 6 bases at J, with 17 bases between. Germline V gene sequence: CDR1 SGHRS, CDR2 YFSETQ. The CDR3 has 15 amino acids. The CDR3 nucleotides read TGCGCCAGCAGACCTCCAGGGTCGGGGGATGAAAAACTGTTTTTT. This sequence encodes CASRPPGSGDEKLFF.

CDR3 coding DNA: TGTGCCAGCAGCCCCACAGGGGGCGCAGACTATGGCTACACCTTC. As protein: CASSPTGGADYGYTF. The chain employs TRBV9 and TRBJ1-2; 9 bases match TRBD1. The germline gives CDR1 SGDLS, CDR2 YYNGEE. J was trimmed by 3 bases and V by 4 bases; bases with no gene match: 7. This CDR3 comprises 15 residues.

This sequence joins TRBV5-6 and TRBJ2-7; D possibly corresponds to TRBD1 (6 bases). V dropped 1 base and J dropped 3 bases, with 20 bases sitting between them. The CDR3 runs 17 residues. Germline V lookup: CDR1 SGHDT, CDR2 YYEEEE. For the CDR3, the DNA is TGTGCCAGCAGCTTGTTGATTCGAACAGGGAGATACTACGAGCAGTACGTC. This codes for CASSLLIRTGRYYEQYV.

The V call is TRBV30, the J call TRBJ1-1, with D maybe TRBD1 (6 bases). The CDR3 length is 13 residues. Germline CDR1 and CDR2: GTSNPN and SVGIG (reference sequence). Trimming took 8 bases from V and 1 from J, leaving 14 bases between them. CDR3 sequence reads: CANSKQGNTEAFF. The CDR3 coding sequence is TGTGCCAACTCAAAACAGGGGAACACTGAAGCTTTCTTT.

The rearrangement joins TRBV19 to TRBJ2-5; no definite D call. Trimming stripped 2 bases from V and 3 bases from J, with 25 bases between. CDR1 and CDR2 from the germline V gene are LNHDA and SQIVND (reference sequence). The CDR3 extends over 19 amino acids. CDR3 in amino acids: CASSIKAEYARFTEETQYF. CDR3 sequence (DNA): TGTGCCAGTAGTATAAAGGCCGAATATGCGAGGTTTACGGAAGAGACCCAGTACTTC. Variable domain in full (rest from reference TRBV19 and TRBJ2-5): DGGITQSPKYLFRKEGQNVTLSCEQNLNHDAMYWYRQDPGQGLRLIYYSQIVNDFQKGDIAEGYSVSREKKESFPLTVTSAQKNPTAFYLCASSIKAEYARFTEETQYFGPGTRLLVL.